This TCR beta chain originates from a study of T cell changes during pregnancy in multiple sclerosis. TCRdb's table, derived via immunoSEQ multiplex PCR, lists solely in-frame clones and lacks some. The table shows 70,000 to 100,000 clones, with roughly 91% occurring only once. This clonotype was sampled from a female donor with multiple sclerosis, enrolled in a pregnancy study. Specimen: peripheral blood, collected in the first trimester of pregnancy.

The CDR3 loop reads CASRTRGGLAFSYNEQFF. As DNA, the CDR3 is TGTGCCAGTAGGACGAGGGGAGGACTAGCGTTTTCCTACAATGAGCAGTTCTTC. The chain employs TRBV19 and TRBJ2-1; TRBD2 agrees at 9 bases. With 6 bases clipped from V and 1 base from J, the junction kept 13 bases outside the gene matches. This CDR3 has 18 amino acids. Germline lookup yields CDR1 LNHDA and CDR2 SQIVND (reference sequence).